These T cell receptor beta chains were read from a single sample in a study of multiple sclerosis patients with progressive multifocal leukoencephalopathy. The table came from immunoSEQ multiplex PCR; TCRdb's copy has only in-frame clones and leaves some out. The sample contains over 25,000 clones, approximately 89% of which appear only once. Sequenced here: PBMCs, sampled from a patient treated with natalizumab. The origin of the receptors is a human donor with multiple sclerosis. The CDR3 runs from the conserved cysteine through the conserved F or W. A D gene is named only where the DNA matches it firmly. Clone sizes are given selectively: once, few, many, or a class where the clone is expanded.

clone_size: -; d_call: -; j_call: TRBJ2-7; v_call: TRBV7-9; cdr3_aa: CASSQAGATYEQYF; cdr3_nt: TGTGCCAGCAGCCAAGCAGGGGCTACCTACGAGCAGTACTTC
clone_size: -; d_call: TRBD1; j_call: TRBJ2-7; v_call: TRBV6-1; cdr3_aa: CASTRGIYEQYF; cdr3_nt: TGTGCCAGCACCAGGGGGATATACGAGCAGTACTTC
clone_size: -; d_call: TRBD2; j_call: TRBJ2-7; v_call: TRBV6-5; cdr3_aa: CASSGGLAGGEQYF; cdr3_nt: TGTGCCAGCAGTGGGGGACTAGCGGGAGGCGAGCAGTACTTC
clone_size: -; d_call: TRBD2; j_call: TRBJ2-3; v_call: TRBV4-3; cdr3_aa: CASSRREGADTQYF; cdr3_nt: TGCGCCAGCAGCCGTCGGGAGGGTGCAGATACGCAGTATTTT
clone_size: -; d_call: -; j_call: TRBJ1-3; v_call: TRBV7-7; cdr3_aa: CASSLAGGSGNTIYF; cdr3_nt: TGTGCCAGCAGCTTAGCCGGGGGATCTGGAAACACCATATATTTT
clone_size: -; d_call: -; j_call: TRBJ2-6; v_call: TRBV5-8; cdr3_aa: CASSLEGSGANVLTF; cdr3_nt: TGTGCCAGCAGCTTGGAGGGTTCTGGGGCCAACGTCCTGACTTTC
clone_size: -; d_call: -; j_call: TRBJ2-1; v_call: TRBV18; cdr3_aa: CASSPLGSSYNEQFF; cdr3_nt: TGTGCCAGCTCACCACTGGGGAGCTCCTACAATGAGCAGTTCTTC
clone_size: -; d_call: TRBD1; j_call: TRBJ2-1; v_call: TRBV5-4; cdr3_aa: CASSSGQGLGKNEQFF; cdr3_nt: TGTGCCAGCAGCTCCGGACAGGGGCTGGGGAAGAATGAGCAGTTCTTC
clone_size: once; d_call: -; j_call: TRBJ1-1; v_call: TRBV6-5; cdr3_aa: CASSYSGIGNTEAFF; cdr3_nt: TGTGCCAGCAGTTACTCAGGGATTGGAAACACTGAAGCTTTCTTT
clone_size: -; d_call: TRBD1; j_call: TRBJ1-3; v_call: TRBV2; cdr3_aa: CASSEGGQISGNTIYF; cdr3_nt: TGTGCCAGCAGTGAAGGGGGACAGATCTCTGGAAACACCATATATTTT
clone_size: -; d_call: -; j_call: TRBJ2-7; v_call: TRBV7-8; cdr3_aa: CASSLGVGEQYF; cdr3_nt: TGTGCCAGCAGCTTAGGGGTCGGCGAGCAGTACTTC
clone_size: -; d_call: -; j_call: TRBJ1-2; v_call: TRBV7-9; cdr3_aa: CASSPAGTVPNYGYTF; cdr3_nt: TGTGCCAGCAGCCCGGCCGGTACGGTCCCTAACTATGGCTACACCTTC
clone_size: -; d_call: -; j_call: TRBJ2-1; v_call: TRBV10-3; cdr3_aa: CATRGADGNEQFF; cdr3_nt: TGTGCCACCAGGGGGGCGGACGGTAATGAGCAGTTCTTC
clone_size: -; d_call: -; j_call: TRBJ2-2; v_call: TRBV19; cdr3_aa: CASSISGELFF; cdr3_nt: TGTGCCAGTAGTATAAGCGGGGAGCTGTTTTTT
clone_size: -; d_call: -; j_call: TRBJ1-1; v_call: TRBV7-2; cdr3_aa: CASSPGRILTEAFF; cdr3_nt: TGTGCCAGCAGCCCCGGAAGGATCCTCACTGAAGCTTTCTTT
clone_size: -; d_call: -; j_call: TRBJ1-1; v_call: TRBV7-9; cdr3_aa: CASSPPSGSQTEAFF; cdr3_nt: TGTGCCAGCAGCCCCCCCTCGGGGAGTCAGACTGAAGCTTTCTTT
clone_size: -; d_call: -; j_call: TRBJ2-1; v_call: TRBV7-2; cdr3_aa: CASSFLEEQFF; cdr3_nt: TGTGCCAGCAGCTTCTTAGAAGAGCAGTTCTTC
clone_size: -; d_call: -; j_call: TRBJ2-1; v_call: TRBV5-1; cdr3_aa: CASSLQQSSYNEQFF; cdr3_nt: TGCGCCAGCAGCTTACAGCAGAGCTCCTACAATGAGCAGTTCTTC
clone_size: -; d_call: -; j_call: TRBJ1-1; v_call: TRBV28; cdr3_aa: CASRKGRSNTEAFF; cdr3_nt: TGTGCCAGCAGAAAGGGCAGGTCGAACACTGAAGCTTTCTTT
clone_size: once; d_call: -; j_call: TRBJ2-7; v_call: TRBV6-5; cdr3_aa: CASSELAAIQQYF; cdr3_nt: TGTGCCAGCAGTGAACTTGCAGCCATCCAGCAGTACTTC
clone_size: once; d_call: TRBD1; j_call: TRBJ2-5; v_call: TRBV11-2; cdr3_aa: CASSQTTGPETQYF; cdr3_nt: TGTGCCAGCAGCCAAACGACAGGGCCGGAGACCCAGTACTTC
clone_size: -; d_call: -; j_call: TRBJ2-2; v_call: TRBV7-8; cdr3_aa: CASSLGLGVELFF; cdr3_nt: TGTGCCAGCAGCTTAGGCCTAGGGGTGGAGCTGTTTTTT
clone_size: -; d_call: -; j_call: TRBJ1-1; v_call: TRBV4-2; cdr3_aa: CASSQDPGSEAFF; cdr3_nt: TGTGCCAGCAGCCAAGACCCCGGCTCTGAAGCTTTCTTT
clone_size: -; d_call: TRBD2; j_call: TRBJ2-7; v_call: TRBV5-1; cdr3_aa: CASSLRTSGSPLDEQYF; cdr3_nt: TGCGCCAGCAGCTTGCGGACTAGCGGGAGCCCATTGGACGAGCAGTACTTC
clone_size: few; d_call: -; j_call: TRBJ2-7; v_call: TRBV10-3; cdr3_aa: CAISGSSSYEQYF; cdr3_nt: TGTGCCATCAGTGGGAGTAGCAGCTACGAGCAGTACTTC